The rows below give T cell receptor beta chains drawn from one sample of a study of T cell responses to AZD1222 COVID-19 vaccine. This table comes from immunoSEQ multiplex PCR, and its TCRdb copy is limited to in-frame clones, with some not included. The data contain about 200,000 clones, roughly 92% of them singletons. The specimen was peripheral blood, collected 28 days after the second AZD1222 dose. Every receptor here comes from an adult who received the AZD1222 COVID-19 vaccine. CDR3s include the opening cysteine and the closing phenylalanine or tryptophan. The order of the fields is J gene, V gene, D gene, clone size, CDR3 DNA, CDR3 protein. A D gene is named only where the DNA matches it firmly. Rows give clone size only sometimes, using once, few, many, or a class for an expanded clone.

TRBJ1-2 | TRBV5-1 | TRBD1 | . | TGCGCCAGCAGCTTGGAAAGGGGGCGTGGCTACACCTTC | CASSLERGRGYTF
TRBJ2-5 | TRBV30 | . | . | TGTGCCTGGACTAGTCAAGAGACCCAGTACTTC | CAWTSQETQYF
TRBJ2-3 | TRBV28 | . | . | TGTGCCAGCAGTTTGGGCAGGGCCTGGACAGATACGCAGTATTTT | CASSLGRAWTDTQYF
TRBJ2-2 | TRBV28 | TRBD1 | . | TGTGCCAGCAACCTTGGGGGACAGGGGGCCGGGGAGCTGTTTTTT | CASNLGGQGAGELFF
TRBJ2-2 | TRBV12-5 | TRBD2 | . | TGTGCTAGTGGTTCGGGACTAGCGCTGGGAACCGGGGAGCTGTTTTTT | CASGSGLALGTGELFF
TRBJ1-1 | TRBV4-2 | . | . | TGTGCCAGCAGCCCTCGTTCCTTGAACACTGAAGCTTTCTTT | CASSPRSLNTEAFF
TRBJ2-7 | TRBV6-5 | TRBD1 | . | TGTGCCAGCAGTTCCTTCAGGGACAGTTCCTACGAGCAGTACTTC | CASSSFRDSSYEQYF
TRBJ2-6 | TRBV19 | . | . | TGTGCCAGTGGCGTTTGGAGCTCTGGGGCCAACGTCCTGACTTTC | CASGVWSSGANVLTF
TRBJ2-1 | TRBV7-2 | TRBD2 | . | TGTGCCAGCAGCTTACTCCGGGGGGGGAACAATGAGCAGTTCTTC | CASSLLRGGNNEQFF
TRBJ1-6 | TRBV11-2 | . | . | TGTGCCAGCAGCTTAGGGGTAGGGGCGGTATCACCCCTCCACTTT | CASSLGVGAVSPLHF
TRBJ1-6 | TRBV28 | . | . | TGTGCCAGCAGTTTTGACAGTAATTCACCCCTCCACTTT | CASSFDSNSPLHF
TRBJ2-2 | TRBV19 | TRBD1 | . | TGTGCCAGTAGCTCGACAGGGTACGGGCGACCCGGGGAGCTGTTTTTT | CASSSTGYGRPGELFF
TRBJ2-1 | TRBV9 | . | . | TGTGCCAGCAGCGTAGCGGGTGGATCCTACAATGAGCAGTTCTTC | CASSVAGGSYNEQFF
TRBJ1-5 | TRBV10-3 | . | once | TGTGCCATCAGTGAGTCTCTTTCTGGCCAGCCCCAGCATTTT | CAISESLSGQPQHF
TRBJ2-3 | TRBV12-5 | TRBD2 | . | TGTGCTAGTGGTTTGGTATTAGCGGGTATCACAGATACGCAGTATTTT | CASGLVLAGITDTQYF